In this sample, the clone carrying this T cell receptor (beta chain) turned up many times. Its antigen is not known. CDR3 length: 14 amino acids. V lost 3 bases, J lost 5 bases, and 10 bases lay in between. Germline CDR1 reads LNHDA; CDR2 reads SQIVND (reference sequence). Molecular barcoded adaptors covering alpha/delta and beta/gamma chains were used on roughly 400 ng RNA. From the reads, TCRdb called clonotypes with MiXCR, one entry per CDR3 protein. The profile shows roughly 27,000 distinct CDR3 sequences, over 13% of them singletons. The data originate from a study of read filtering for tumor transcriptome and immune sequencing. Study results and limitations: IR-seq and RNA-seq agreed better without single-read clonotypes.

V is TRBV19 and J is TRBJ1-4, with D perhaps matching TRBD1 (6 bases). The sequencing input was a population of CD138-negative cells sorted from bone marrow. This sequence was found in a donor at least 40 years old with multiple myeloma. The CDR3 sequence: CASSMGGQNEKLFF. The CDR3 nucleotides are TGTGCCAGTAGTATGGGGGGGCAGAATGAAAAACTGTTTTTT.